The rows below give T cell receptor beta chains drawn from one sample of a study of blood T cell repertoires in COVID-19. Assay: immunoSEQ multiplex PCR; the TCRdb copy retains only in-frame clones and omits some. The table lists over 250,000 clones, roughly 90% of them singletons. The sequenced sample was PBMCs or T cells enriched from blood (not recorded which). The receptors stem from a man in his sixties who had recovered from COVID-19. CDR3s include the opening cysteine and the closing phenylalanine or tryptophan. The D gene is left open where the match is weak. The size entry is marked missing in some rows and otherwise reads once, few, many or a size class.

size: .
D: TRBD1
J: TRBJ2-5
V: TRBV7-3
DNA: TGTGCCAGCAGCTTAACGGGACAGCTCAAAGAGACCCAGTACTTC
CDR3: CASSLTGQLKETQYF

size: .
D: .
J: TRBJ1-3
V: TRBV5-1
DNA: TGCGCCAGCAGCGGAGGGGTGTACTCTGGAAACACCATATATTTT
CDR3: CASSGGVYSGNTIYF

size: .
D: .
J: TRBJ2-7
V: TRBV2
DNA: TGTGCCAGCAGCTTACAATTTTTCTCCTACGAGCAGTACTTC
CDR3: CASSLQFFSYEQYF

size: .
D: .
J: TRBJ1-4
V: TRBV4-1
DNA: TGCGCCAGCAGCCAAGCAGTGGTTGAAAAACTGTTTTTT
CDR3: CASSQAVVEKLFF

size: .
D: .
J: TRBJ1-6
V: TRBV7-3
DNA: TGTGCCAGCAGCTTGACAGGAACGAATTCACCCCTCCACTTT
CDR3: CASSLTGTNSPLHF

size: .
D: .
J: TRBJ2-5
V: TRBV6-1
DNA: TGTGCCAGCAGTGAGTATGACCAGACAAAAGAGACCCAGTACTTC
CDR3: CASSEYDQTKETQYF

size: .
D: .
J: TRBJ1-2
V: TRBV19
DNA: TGTGCCAGTAGCGTTACAGGGAGTAATGGCTACACCTTC
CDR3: CASSVTGSNGYTF

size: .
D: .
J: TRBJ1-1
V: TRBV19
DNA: TGTGCCAGTAGTAAGAAGGCCGGGGGCACTGAAGCTTTCTTT
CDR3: CASSKKAGGTEAFF

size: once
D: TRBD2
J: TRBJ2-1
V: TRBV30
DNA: TGTGCCTTCGGACCAAGACTAGCGGTTAACAATGAGCAGTTCTTC
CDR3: CAFGPRLAVNNEQFF

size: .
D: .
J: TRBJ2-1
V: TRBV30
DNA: TGTGCCTGGAGTTTTCTAGCCGGGCCGAAAAATGAGCAGTTCTTC
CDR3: CAWSFLAGPKNEQFF

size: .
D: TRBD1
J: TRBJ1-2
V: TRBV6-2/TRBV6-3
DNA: TGTGCCAGCAGTTCCCAGGGGACAGGCTTCCCTTATGGCTACACCTTC
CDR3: CASSSQGTGFPYGYTF

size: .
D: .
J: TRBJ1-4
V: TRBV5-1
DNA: TGCGCCAGCAGCTTGAATCAGGCTCCTAATGAAAAACTGTTTTTT
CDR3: CASSLNQAPNEKLFF

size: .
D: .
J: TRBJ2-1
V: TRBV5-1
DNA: TGCGCCAGCAGCTCCCGGGCGGGCGTCGGCAATGAGCAGTTCTTC
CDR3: CASSSRAGVGNEQFF

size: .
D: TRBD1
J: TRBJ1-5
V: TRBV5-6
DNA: TGTGCCAGCAGCGTCGGACAGGTCGCACAGCCCCAGCATTTT
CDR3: CASSVGQVAQPQHF

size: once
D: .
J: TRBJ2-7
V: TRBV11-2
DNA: TGTGCCAGCAGCTTAGCAGGGTCCTACGAGCAGTACTTC
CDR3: CASSLAGSYEQYF

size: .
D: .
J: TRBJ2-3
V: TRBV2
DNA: TGTGCCAGCAGGCTGACTATAGGGTATAGCACAGATACGCAGTATTTT
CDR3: CASRLTIGYSTDTQYF

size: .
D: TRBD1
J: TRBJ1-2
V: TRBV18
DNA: TGTGCCAGCTCACCACCGGGGACAGAAAATGGCTACACCTTC
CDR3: CASSPPGTENGYTF

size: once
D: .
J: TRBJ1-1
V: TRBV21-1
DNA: TGTGCCAGCAGCAAAGGTCCGGGATGGGGCACTGAAGCTTTCTTT
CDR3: CASSKGPGWGTEAFF

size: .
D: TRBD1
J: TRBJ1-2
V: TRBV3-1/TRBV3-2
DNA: TGTGCCAGCAGCCAAGGGACAGGGTTGGGCTACACCTTC
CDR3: CASSQGTGLGYTF

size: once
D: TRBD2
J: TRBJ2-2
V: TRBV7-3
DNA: TGTGCCAGCAGCTTATCCCCTAGCGGGAATGGCGGGGAGCTGTTTTTT
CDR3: CASSLSPSGNGGELFF

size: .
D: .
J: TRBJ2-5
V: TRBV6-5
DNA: TGTGCCAGCCGGCGGGGCCCCCAAGAGACCCAGTACTTC
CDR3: CASRRGPQETQYF

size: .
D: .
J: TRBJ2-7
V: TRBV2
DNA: TGTGCCAGCAGTGAAAGCCCCAGGGGGGCCTACGAGCAGTACTTC
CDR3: CASSESPRGAYEQYF

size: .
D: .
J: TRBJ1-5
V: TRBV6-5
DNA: TGTGCCAGCAGTTATTCTCAGGATAGCAATCAGCCCCAGCATTTT
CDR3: CASSYSQDSNQPQHF

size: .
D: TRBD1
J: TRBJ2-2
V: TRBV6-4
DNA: TGTGCCAGCAGTGCCGGGACAGGGGGCACCGGGGAGCTGTTTTTT
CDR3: CASSAGTGGTGELFF

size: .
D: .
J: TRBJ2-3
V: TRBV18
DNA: TGTGCCAGCTCACCCGCTTTTGGGGGCGCGACAGATACGCAGTATTTT
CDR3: CASSPAFGGATDTQYF

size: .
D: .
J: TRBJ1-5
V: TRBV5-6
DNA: TGTGCCAGCAGCTTGGTAGGGGTAAATCAGCCCCAGCATTTT
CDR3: CASSLVGVNQPQHF

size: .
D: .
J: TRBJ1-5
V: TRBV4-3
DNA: TGCGCCAGCAGCCGGAACTGGGTATCAGGGGGCAATCAGCCCCAGCATTTT
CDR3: CASSRNWVSGGNQPQHF

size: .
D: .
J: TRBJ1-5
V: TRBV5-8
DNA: TGTGCCAGCAGCTTGTTTATATCTGGCAATCAGCCCCAGCATTTT
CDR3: CASSLFISGNQPQHF

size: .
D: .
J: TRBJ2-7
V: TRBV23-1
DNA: TGCGCCAGCAGTCAATTGACTAGTGCCTACGAGCAGTACTTC
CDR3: CASSQLTSAYEQYF

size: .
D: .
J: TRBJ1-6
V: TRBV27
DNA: TGTGCCAGCAGTTTTCTTCATGGTAGTTCACCCCTCCACTTT
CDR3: CASSFLHGSSPLHF

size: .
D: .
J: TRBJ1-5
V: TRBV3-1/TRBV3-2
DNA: TGTGCCAGCAGCCAAGATGGGAGAGCTCAGCCCCAGCATTTT
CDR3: CASSQDGRAQPQHF

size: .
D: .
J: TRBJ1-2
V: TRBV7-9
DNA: TGTGCCAGCAGCCCCGGGTCGGGAAACTATGGCTACACCTTC
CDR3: CASSPGSGNYGYTF

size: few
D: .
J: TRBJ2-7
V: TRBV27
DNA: TGTGCCAGCAGTACGAGCCTTTTCTCCTACGAGCAGTACTTC
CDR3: CASSTSLFSYEQYF

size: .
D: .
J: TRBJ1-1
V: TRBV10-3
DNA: TGTGCCATCAGTGAGGCCTCATCAGGTTTCACTGAAGCTTTCTTT
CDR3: CAISEASSGFTEAFF

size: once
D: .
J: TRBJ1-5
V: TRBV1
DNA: TGCACCAGCAGCCAGGGACAGGCGAATCATTATAGCAATCAGCCCCAGCATTTT
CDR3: CTSSQGQANHYSNQPQHF

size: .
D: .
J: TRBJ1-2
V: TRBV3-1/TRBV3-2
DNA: TGTGCCAGCAGCCCCCGCCGCGGGGGGGGTGATGGCTACACCTTC
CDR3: CASSPRRGGGDGYTF

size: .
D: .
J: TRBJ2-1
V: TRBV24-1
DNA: TGTGCCACCAGTGACCAGGGGACGGGGGCGAGCGGGAAGTTCTCCTACAATGAGCAGTTCTTC
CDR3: CATSDQGTGASGKFSYNEQFF

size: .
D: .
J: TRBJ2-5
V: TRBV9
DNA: TGTGCCAGCAGCGTAGGCCCGGGACAAGAGACCCAGTACTTC
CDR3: CASSVGPGQETQYF

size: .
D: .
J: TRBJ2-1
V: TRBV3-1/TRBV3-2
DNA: TGTGCCAGCAAACCGGGGCTAGCGTGGGTTGAGCAGTTCTTC
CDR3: CASKPGLAWVEQFF

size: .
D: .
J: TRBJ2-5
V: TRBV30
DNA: TGTGCCTGGAGACCTGTCGGCAGGGGTGGAGAGACCCAGTACTTC
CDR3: CAWRPVGRGGETQYF

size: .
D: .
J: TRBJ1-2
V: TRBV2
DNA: TGTGCCAGCAGTGAAGGGGGGGGCGGCTACACCTTC
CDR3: CASSEGGGGYTF

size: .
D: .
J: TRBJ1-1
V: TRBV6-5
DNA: TGTGCCAGCAGTCCTTCACGGACAGTAAGTGAAGCTTTCTTT
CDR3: CASSPSRTVSEAFF

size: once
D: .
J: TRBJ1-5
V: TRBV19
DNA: TGTGCCAGTACCCACAGGCCAGGGGCTAGCAATCAGCCCCAGCATTTT
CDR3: CASTHRPGASNQPQHF